A selection of T cell receptor beta chains follows, all from one sample in a study of T cells in Graves' hyperthyroidism and ophthalmopathy. MiXCR, applied by TCRdb to the multiplex PCR reads, yields one record per CDR3 protein. The sample consists of under 650,000 distinct CDR3 sequences, 16% of them appearing once. Sequenced material: blood. These receptors were obtained from a woman aged 30 to 39 with Graves' hyperthyroidism. The CDR3 runs from the conserved cysteine through the conserved F or W. D genes are given only for firm matches. A row's size may be missing; if present it is once, few, many or a size class.

TRBD1 TRBJ2-7 - TRBV7-2 CASSFPGTGEGEQYF TGTGCCAGCAGCTTCCCCGGGACAGGGGAAGGCGAGCAGTACTTC
TRBD2 TRBJ2-5 - TRBV20-1 CSARDRGTSGRGETQYF TGCAGTGCTAGAGATAGGGGGACTAGCGGGAGGGGGGAGACCCAGTACTTC
TRBD1 TRBJ2-2 many TRBV2 CASSRQGAANTGELFF TGTGCCAGCAGTCGACAGGGGGCCGCGAACACCGGGGAGCTGTTTTTT
- TRBJ1-1 many TRBV3-1 CASSPQAWDTEAFF TGTGCCAGCAGCCCCCAGGCTTGGGACACTGAAGCTTTCTTT
- TRBJ2-4 - TRBV11-2 CASSLGGHKNIQYF TGTGCCAGCAGCTTAGGCGGTCACAAAAACATTCAGTACTTC
- TRBJ2-1 many TRBV5-5 CASRSLMRGEQFF TGTGCCAGCAGATCTCTAATGAGGGGTGAGCAGTTCTTC
- TRBJ1-1 - TRBV11-3 CASSSPQTGRRTTEAFF TGTGCCAGCAGCTCTCCCCAAACGGGGAGACGAACGACTGAAGCTTTCTTT
- TRBJ1-1 many TRBV7-2 CASSLLPGLNTEAFF TGTGCCAGCAGCTTACTTCCGGGGCTGAACACTGAAGCTTTCTTT
- TRBJ2-3 - TRBV29-1 CSVGPDTQYF TGCAGCGTTGGCCCAGATACGCAGTATTTT
- TRBJ1-4 many TRBV28 CASSLTAVNEKLFF TGTGCCAGCAGTTTGACAGCCGTTAATGAAAAACTGTTTTTT
- TRBJ1-5 - TRBV20-1 CSARAALGGNQPQHF TGCAGTGCTAGAGCGGCCCTCGGGGGCAATCAGCCCCAGCATTTT
- TRBJ2-7 few TRBV10-3 CAISGVGGSYEQYF TGTGCCATCAGTGGGGTAGGGGGGAGCTACGAGCAGTACTTC
- TRBJ1-4 - TRBV4-1 CASSQGRIEEKLFF TGCGCCAGCAGCCAGGGAAGGATAGAAGAAAAACTGTTTTTT
TRBD2 TRBJ2-5 few TRBV2 CAKGTSGKETQYF TGTGCCAAAGGGACTAGCGGGAAAGAGACCCAGTACTTC
- TRBJ2-7 many TRBV25-1 CAPDIGWSMVGATPYEQYF TGTGCCCCAGACATAGGGTGGTCTATGGTGGGCGCGACTCCCTACGAGCAGTACTTC
TRBD2 TRBJ2-1 many TRBV7-2 CASSLSGRSYNEQFF TGTGCCAGCAGCCTAAGCGGGAGGTCTTACAATGAGCAGTTCTTC
- TRBJ2-3 few TRBV29-1 CSVGGLGDTTDTQYF TGCAGCGTTGGAGGCTTGGGGGATACCACAGATACGCAGTATTTT
TRBD1 TRBJ2-2 many TRBV5-1 CASSSRQGATGELFF TGCGCCAGCAGCTCAAGACAGGGGGCAACCGGGGAGCTGTTTTTT
TRBD2 TRBJ2-1 many TRBV10-3 CAISVGAGSSYNEQFF TGTGCCATCAGTGTAGGAGCGGGAAGCTCCTACAATGAGCAGTTCTTC
- TRBJ2-5 few TRBV5-1 CASSLALVPETQYF TGCGCCAGCAGCTTGGCACTAGTCCCAGAGACCCAGTACTTC
TRBD1 TRBJ1-5 many TRBV7-9 CASSYAGTGVYQPQHF TGTGCCAGCAGCTATGCTGGGACAGGGGTTTATCAGCCCCAGCATTTT
- TRBJ1-4 many TRBV28 CASSPPGTDNEKLFF TGTGCCAGCAGTCCCCCCGGGACCGATAATGAAAAACTGTTTTTT
- TRBJ2-2 many TRBV7-9 CASSSSLRVTGELFF TGTGCCAGCAGCTCGAGCCTCAGGGTCACCGGGGAGCTGTTTTTT
- TRBJ2-2 few TRBV7-3 CASSTGLPNTGELFF TGTGCCAGCAGCACCGGACTTCCCAACACCGGGGAGCTGTTTTTT
TRBD2 TRBJ2-7 many TRBV7-2 CASSPRAGLAYEQYF TGTGCCAGCAGCCCACGAGCGGGGCTGGCCTACGAGCAGTACTTC
- TRBJ1-6 many TRBV2 CASSGRGMNSPLHF TGTGCCAGCAGTGGACGGGGGATGAATTCACCCCTCCACTTT
- TRBJ1-1 many TRBV29-1 CSVENQGRNTEAFF TGCAGCGTTGAGAATCAGGGGAGGAACACTGAAGCTTTCTTT
- TRBJ1-1 few TRBV6-5 CASSYLSTGTEAFF TGTGCCAGCAGTTACCTTTCTACAGGGACTGAAGCTTTCTTT
- TRBJ2-1 - TRBV6-1 CASRPTSIGNNEQFF TGTGCCAGCAGACCCACTAGTATAGGGAACAATGAGCAGTTCTTC
- TRBJ2-7 many TRBV5-1 CASSSGRNYEQYF TGTGCCAGCAGCTCCGGACGGAACTACGAGCAGTACTTC
- TRBJ2-2 many TRBV2 CASSVEQFTGELFF TGTGCCAGCAGCGTAGAACAGTTCACCGGGGAGCTGTTTTTT
- TRBJ2-5 few TRBV11-2 CASSLNYLGIETQYF TGTGCCAGCAGCTTAAACTACTTGGGAATTGAGACCCAGTACTTC
- TRBJ2-1 few TRBV28 CASSFRQALLVYNEQFF TGTGCCAGCAGCTTCAGACAGGCCCTTCTCGTCTACAATGAGCAGTTCTTC
- TRBJ2-1 few TRBV12-3/TRBV12-4 CASSAGVRPYNEQFF TGTGCCAGCAGCGCAGGGGTAAGACCCTACAATGAGCAGTTCTTC
- TRBJ2-7 many TRBV12-3/TRBV12-4 CASSSSGPSYEQYF TGTGCCAGCAGTTCCTCGGGACCATCCTACGAGCAGTACTTC
- TRBJ2-3 - TRBV5-6 CASSAPQQETDTQYF TGTGCCAGCAGCGCCCCCCAACAGGAAACAGATACGCAGTATTTT